This paragraph reports one TCR beta chain. This sample is drawn from a study of identical twins. TCRdb re-called the 5' RACE reads with MiXCR, one entry per CDR3 protein. The sample shows about 530,000 distinct CDR3 sequences, more than 20% of them seen only once. These same data were also listed under a study on yellow fever vaccine responses in identical twins.

The specimen was CD4+ T cells sorted from blood. This clonotype originated in a woman between 18 and 29 years old in good health.

The CDR3 sequence is CASSAAGGHYEQYF. CDR3 bases: TGTGCCAGCAGCGCCGCGGGAGGCCACTACGAGCAGTACTTC. This chain joins TRBV28 and TRBJ2-7, with 8 bases fitting TRBD2. V lost 6 bases to trimming and J lost 3 bases; unmatched junction nucleotides: 7. CDR3 size: 14 residues. CDR1 and CDR2 (germline): MDHEN, SYDVKM.